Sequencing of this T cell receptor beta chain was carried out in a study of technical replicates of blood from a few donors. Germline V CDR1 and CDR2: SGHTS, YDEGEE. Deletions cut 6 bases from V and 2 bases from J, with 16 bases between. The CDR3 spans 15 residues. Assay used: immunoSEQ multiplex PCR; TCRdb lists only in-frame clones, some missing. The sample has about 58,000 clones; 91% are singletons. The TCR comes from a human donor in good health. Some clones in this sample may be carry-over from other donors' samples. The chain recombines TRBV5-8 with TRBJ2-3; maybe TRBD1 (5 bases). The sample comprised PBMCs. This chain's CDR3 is CASTKRDSNTDTQYF. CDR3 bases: TGTGCCAGCACCAAGAGAGACAGCAACACAGATACGCAGTATTTT.